This T cell receptor beta chain was recorded in a study of blood T cell repertoires in COVID-19. The overall study: There were acute and convalescent COVID-19 samples, and they came from the United States, Italy and Spain. Nucleic acid was either cDNA or gDNA, and it came from T cells, B-cell-depleted T cells, or PBMCs.

As handled by the study authors: Reference gene primer amplification gave estimated nucleated cell counts. The repertoire was sequenced with immunoSEQ multiplex PCR; TCRdb's copy has only in-frame clones and lacks some. The V and J calls and clone size were taken over from that table, and D and trimming were inferred from the DNA. The table shows approximately 230,000 clones, with about 91% occurring only once. This CDR3 is 15 amino acids long. Germline V gives CDR1 MGHDK, CDR2 SYGVNS. V shed 1 base and J shed 4 bases, with 11 bases lying between them. The specimen was peripheral blood. This receptor was identified in a woman aged 25 to 39 with COVID-19, enrolled during active disease. The chain is built from TRBV25-1 and TRBJ2-1; D remains ambiguous. CDR3 region: CASSESPPGYNEQFF. CDR3 nucleotides: TGTGCCAGCAGTGAATCCCCCCCGGGTTACAATGAGCAGTTCTTC. Drawing the rest from reference TRBV25-1 and TRBJ2-1, the complete variable domain is EADIYQTPRYLVIGTGKKITLECSQTMGHDKMYWYQQDPGMELHLIHYSYGVNSTEKGDLSSESTVSRIRTEHFPLTLESARPSHTSQYLCASSESPPGYNEQFFGPGTRLTVL.